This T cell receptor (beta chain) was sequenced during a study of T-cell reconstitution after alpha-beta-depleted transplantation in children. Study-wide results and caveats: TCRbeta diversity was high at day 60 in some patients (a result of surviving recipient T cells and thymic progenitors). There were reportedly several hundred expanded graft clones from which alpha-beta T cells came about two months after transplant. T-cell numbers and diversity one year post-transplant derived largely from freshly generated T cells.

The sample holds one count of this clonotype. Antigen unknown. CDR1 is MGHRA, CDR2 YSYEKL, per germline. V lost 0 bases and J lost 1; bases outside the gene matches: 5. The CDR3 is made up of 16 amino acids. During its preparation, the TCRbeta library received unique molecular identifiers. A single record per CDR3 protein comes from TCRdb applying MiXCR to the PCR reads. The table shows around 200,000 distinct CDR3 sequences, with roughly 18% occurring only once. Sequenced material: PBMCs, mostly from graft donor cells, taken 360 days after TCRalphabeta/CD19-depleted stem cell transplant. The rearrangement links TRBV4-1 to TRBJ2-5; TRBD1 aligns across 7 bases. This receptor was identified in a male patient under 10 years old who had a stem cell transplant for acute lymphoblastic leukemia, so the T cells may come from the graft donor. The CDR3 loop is CASSQEQGVGQETQYF. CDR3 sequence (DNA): TGCGCCAGCAGCCAAGAGCAGGGGGTTGGCCAAGAGACCCAGTACTTC.